Listed below are T cell receptor beta chains from one sample, sequenced in a study of blood T cell repertoires in COVID-19. Using immunoSEQ multiplex PCR, the repertoire was profiled, and TCRdb retains in-frame clones only, with some absent. The data show 60,000 to 85,000 clones, with approximately 80% seen just once and more than 10% held by the top ten. Sequencing used peripheral blood. These receptors all stem from a human donor in a cohort sampled during active COVID-19. CDR3s include the opening cysteine and the closing phenylalanine or tryptophan.

j_gene | v_gene | CDR3aa
TRBJ1-2 | TRBV6-5 | CASSYSRGPSYTF
TRBJ1-4 | TRBV27 | CASRGAREKLFF
TRBJ1-5 | TRBV27 | CASSPGTGGDYQPQHF
TRBJ2-1 | TRBV19 | CASSIEGGRPSYNEQFF
TRBJ2-1 | TRBV7-3 | CASSSLSGNGDEQFF
TRBJ2-5 | TRBV12-3/TRBV12-4 | CASSIDTLFAQYF
TRBJ1-1 | TRBV11-3 | CASRLIYAPGQNTEAFF
TRBJ2-1 | TRBV11-1 | CASSIWTSGTNNEQFF
TRBJ1-3 | TRBV6-5 | CASSYSQTPSGNTIYF
TRBJ2-7 | TRBV6-2/TRBV6-3 | CASSHRDRAYYEQYF
TRBJ1-1 | TRBV4-3 | CASSQRGGGSTEAFF
TRBJ1-5 | TRBV7-2 | CASSSYRGGNQPQHF
TRBJ1-2 | TRBV6-2/TRBV6-3 | CASSYRQGGGYTF
TRBJ1-2 | TRBV5-1 | CASSLAGRVNYGYTF
TRBJ1-1 | TRBV6-5 | CASSRRVGTEAFF
TRBJ1-4 | TRBV5-1 | CASSLAGRGQFANEKLFF
TRBJ1-2 | TRBV7-8 | CASSLAQGTEHYGYTF
TRBJ1-4 | TRBV27 | CASSHRGGAEKLFF
TRBJ2-5 | TRBV5-4 | CASSASGGRQETQYF
TRBJ1-2 | TRBV18 | CASSPSDRAWGYTF
TRBJ1-1 | TRBV7-2 | CASSPGGVGGTEAFF
TRBJ2-3 | TRBV4-3 | CASSQDYARGSTDTQYF
TRBJ1-1 | TRBV28 | CASSGTARRMNTEAFF
TRBJ2-5 | TRBV6-2/TRBV6-3 | CASSYGGLAAPETQYF
TRBJ1-2 | TRBV7-9 | CASSLETGGHGYTF
TRBJ1-6 | TRBV7-9 | CASSLRDRGNSPLHF
TRBJ1-2 | TRBV28 | CASRTGGNYGYTF
TRBJ2-2 | TRBV6-2/TRBV6-3 | CASSPRGELFF
TRBJ2-3 | TRBV9 | CASSGSGRAADTQYF
TRBJ1-1 | TRBV30 | CAWSSVGTGGTEAFF
TRBJ1-5 | TRBV29-1 | CSVCAAAGQPQHF
TRBJ1-6 | TRBV10-3 | CAISLQGGNSPLHF
TRBJ2-1 | TRBV9 | CASSPGGGGAYNEQFF
TRBJ1-2 | TRBV4-3 | CASSRGLSNYGYTF
TRBJ2-1 | TRBV11-2 | CASSLTSTGTGVRNEQFF
TRBJ2-3 | TRBV4-1 | CASSQEAGPSTDTQYF
TRBJ1-6 | TRBV5-1 | CASSLAQGRWSPLHF
TRBJ1-6 | TRBV6-2/TRBV6-3 | CASSYTGTNRYNSPLHF
TRBJ2-5 | TRBV6-5 | CASSYRGGIQETQYF
TRBJ1-6 | TRBV28 | CASRGGTANSSPLHF
TRBJ2-2 | TRBV5-5 | CASSFGTGTVPGELFF
TRBJ2-2 | TRBV4-1 | CASSPFSGGPGELFF